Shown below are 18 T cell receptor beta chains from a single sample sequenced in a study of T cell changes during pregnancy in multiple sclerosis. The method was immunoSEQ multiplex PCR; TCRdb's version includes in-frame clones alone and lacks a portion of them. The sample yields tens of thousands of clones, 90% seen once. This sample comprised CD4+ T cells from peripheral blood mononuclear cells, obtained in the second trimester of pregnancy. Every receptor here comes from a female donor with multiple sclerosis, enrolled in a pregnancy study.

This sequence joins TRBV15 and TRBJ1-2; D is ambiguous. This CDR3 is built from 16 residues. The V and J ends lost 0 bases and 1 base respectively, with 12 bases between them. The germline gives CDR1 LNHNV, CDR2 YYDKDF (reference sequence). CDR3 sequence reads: CATSRDNAIYNYGYTF. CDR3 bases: TGTGCCACCAGCAGAGATAACGCAATCTATAACTATGGCTACACCTTC.

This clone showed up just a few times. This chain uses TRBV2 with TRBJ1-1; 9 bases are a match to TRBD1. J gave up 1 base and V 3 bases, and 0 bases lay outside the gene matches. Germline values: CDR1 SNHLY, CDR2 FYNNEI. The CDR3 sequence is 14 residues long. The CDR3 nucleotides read TGTGCCAGCAGTGAGGGACAGGGGAACACTGAAGCTTTCTTT. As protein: CASSEGQGNTEAFF.

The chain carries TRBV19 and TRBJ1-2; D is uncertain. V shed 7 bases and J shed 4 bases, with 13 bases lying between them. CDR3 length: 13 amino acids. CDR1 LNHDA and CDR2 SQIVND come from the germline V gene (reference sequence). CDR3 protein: CASTSREIYGYTF. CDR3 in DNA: TGTGCCAGTACCTCCCGGGAGATCTATGGCTACACCTTC.

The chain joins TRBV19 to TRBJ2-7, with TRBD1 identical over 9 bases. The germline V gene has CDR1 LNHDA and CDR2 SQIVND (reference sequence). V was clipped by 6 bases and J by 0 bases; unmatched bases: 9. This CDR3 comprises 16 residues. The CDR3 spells CASRKFGQGSSYEQYF. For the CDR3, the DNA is TGTGCCAGTAGGAAGTTCGGACAGGGGTCCTCCTACGAGCAGTACTTC. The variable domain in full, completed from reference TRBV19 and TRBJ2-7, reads DGGITQSPKYLFRKEGQNVTLSCEQNLNHDAMYWYRQDPGQGLRLIYYSQIVNDFQKGDIAEGYSVSREKKESFPLTVTSAQKNPTAFYLCASRKFGQGSSYEQYFGPGTRLTVT.

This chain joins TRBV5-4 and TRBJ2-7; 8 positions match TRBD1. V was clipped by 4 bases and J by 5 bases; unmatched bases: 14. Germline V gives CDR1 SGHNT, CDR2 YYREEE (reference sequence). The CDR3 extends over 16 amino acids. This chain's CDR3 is CASSPSLGQDSHEQYF. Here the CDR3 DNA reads TGTGCCAGCAGCCCCTCCCTGGGACAGGATTCCCACGAGCAGTACTTC.

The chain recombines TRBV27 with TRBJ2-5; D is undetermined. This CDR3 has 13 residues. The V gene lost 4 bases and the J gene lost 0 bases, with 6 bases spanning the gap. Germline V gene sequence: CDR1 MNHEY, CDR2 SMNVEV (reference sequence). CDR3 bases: TGTGCCAGCAGTTCCGTGTACCAAGAGACCCAGTACTTC. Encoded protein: CASSSVYQETQYF.

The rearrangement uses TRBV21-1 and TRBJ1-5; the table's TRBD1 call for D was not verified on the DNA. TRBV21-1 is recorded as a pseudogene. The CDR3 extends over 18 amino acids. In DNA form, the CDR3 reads TGTGCCAGCAGCAAAGTTAGCGATCCCGGGACAGTTAATCAGCCCCAGCATTTT. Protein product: CASSKVSDPGTVNQPQHF.

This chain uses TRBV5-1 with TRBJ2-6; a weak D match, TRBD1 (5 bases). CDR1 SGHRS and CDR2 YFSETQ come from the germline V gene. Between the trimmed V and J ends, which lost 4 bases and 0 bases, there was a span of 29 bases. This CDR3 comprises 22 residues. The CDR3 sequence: CASSLTAPNSGTQSSGANVLTF. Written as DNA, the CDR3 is TGCGCCAGCAGCCTGACAGCCCCTAATTCAGGAACACAGAGCTCTGGGGCCAACGTCCTGACTTTC.

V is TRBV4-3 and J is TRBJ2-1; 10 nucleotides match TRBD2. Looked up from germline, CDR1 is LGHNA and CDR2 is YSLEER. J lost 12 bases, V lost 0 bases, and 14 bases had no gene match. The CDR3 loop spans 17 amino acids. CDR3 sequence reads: CASSQDEASGGARLQFF. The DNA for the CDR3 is TGCGCCAGCAGCCAAGATGAAGCTAGCGGGGGCGCCAGATTGCAGTTCTTC.

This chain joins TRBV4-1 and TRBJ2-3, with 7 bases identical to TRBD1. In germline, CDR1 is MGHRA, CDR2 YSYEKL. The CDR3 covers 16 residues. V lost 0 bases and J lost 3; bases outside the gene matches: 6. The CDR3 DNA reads TGCGCCAGCAGCCAAGATTCGGGCAGGGGGACAGATACGCAGTATTTT. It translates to CASSQDSGRGTDTQYF.

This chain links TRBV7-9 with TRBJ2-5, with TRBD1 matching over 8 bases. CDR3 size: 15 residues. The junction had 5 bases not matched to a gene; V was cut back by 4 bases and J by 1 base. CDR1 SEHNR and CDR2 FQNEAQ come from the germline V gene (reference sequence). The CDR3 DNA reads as TGTGCCAGCAGCTATTCCGGGACAGGCCAAGAGACCCAGTACTTC. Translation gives CASSYSGTGQETQYF.

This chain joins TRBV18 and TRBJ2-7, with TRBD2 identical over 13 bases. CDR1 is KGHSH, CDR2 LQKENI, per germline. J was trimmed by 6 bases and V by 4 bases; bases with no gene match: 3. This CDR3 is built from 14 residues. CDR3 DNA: TGTGCCAGCTCACGACTAGCGGGAGGCGGCGAGCAGTACTTC. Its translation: CASSRLAGGGEQYF.

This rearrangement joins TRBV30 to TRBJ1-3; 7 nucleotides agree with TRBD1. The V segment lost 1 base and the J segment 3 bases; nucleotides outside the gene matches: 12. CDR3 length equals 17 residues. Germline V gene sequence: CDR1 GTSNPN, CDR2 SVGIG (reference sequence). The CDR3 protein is CAWSASFSGTDGNTIYF. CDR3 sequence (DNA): TGTGCCTGGAGTGCATCCTTTTCCGGGACAGATGGAAACACCATATATTTT. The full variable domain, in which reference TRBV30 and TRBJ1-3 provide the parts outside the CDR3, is SQTIHQWPATLVQPVGSPLSLECTVEGTSNPNLYWYRQAAGRGLQLLFYSVGIGQISSEVPQNLSASRPQDRQFILSSKKLLLSDSGFYLCAWSASFSGTDGNTIYFGEGSWLTVV.

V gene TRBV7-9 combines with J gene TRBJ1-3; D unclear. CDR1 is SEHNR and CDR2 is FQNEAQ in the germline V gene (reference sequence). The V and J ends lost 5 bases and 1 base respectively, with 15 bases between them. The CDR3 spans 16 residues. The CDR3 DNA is TGTGCCAGCAGCCCGTCCCGCACTACTTCTGGAAACACCATATATTTT. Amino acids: CASSPSRTTSGNTIYF.

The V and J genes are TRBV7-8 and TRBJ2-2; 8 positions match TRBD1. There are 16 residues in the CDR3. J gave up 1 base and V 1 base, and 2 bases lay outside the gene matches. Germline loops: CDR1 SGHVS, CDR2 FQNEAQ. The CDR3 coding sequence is TGTGCCAGCAGCTTAGAACAGGGGGGGAACACCGGGGAGCTGTTTTTT. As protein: CASSLEQGGNTGELFF.

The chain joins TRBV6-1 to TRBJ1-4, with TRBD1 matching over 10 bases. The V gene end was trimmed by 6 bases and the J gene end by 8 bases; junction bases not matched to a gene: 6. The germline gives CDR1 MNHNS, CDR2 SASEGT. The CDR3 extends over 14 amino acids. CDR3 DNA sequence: TGTGCCAGCAGGGCAAGGACAGGGGGGGAAAAACTGTTTTTT. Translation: CASRARTGGEKLFF.

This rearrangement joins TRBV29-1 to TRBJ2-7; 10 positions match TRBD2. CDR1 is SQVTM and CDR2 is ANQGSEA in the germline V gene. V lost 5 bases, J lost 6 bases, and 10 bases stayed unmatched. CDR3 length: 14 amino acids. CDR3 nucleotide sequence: TGCAGCGTTAGTGATCTAGCGGGGGCGAGCGAGCAGTACTTC. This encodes CSVSDLAGASEQYF.

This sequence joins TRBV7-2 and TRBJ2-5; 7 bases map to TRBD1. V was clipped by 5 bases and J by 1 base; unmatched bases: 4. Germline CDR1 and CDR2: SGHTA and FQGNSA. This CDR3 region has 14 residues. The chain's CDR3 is CASSPQGIQETQYF. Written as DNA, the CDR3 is TGTGCCAGCAGCCCACAGGGGATCCAAGAGACCCAGTACTTC.